The 27 T cell receptor beta chains below were found in one sample sequenced in a study of blood T cells in healthy people across ages. A second PCR of about 7 to 12 cycles used a sample-barcoded 5' primer and a J-beta primer mix. Each CDR3 protein is one row after TCRdb ran MiXCR on the 5' RACE reads. The sample lists more than 600,000 distinct CDR3 sequences, 20% to 25% occurring once. A further study also used this sample, focusing on T cells of mothers and their children.

Sequences were obtained from blood. The receptor set was obtained from a boy aged 5 to 17 in good health.

This clonotype was counted a few times. The chain couples TRBV18 to TRBJ1-5; TRBD1 is a possible D gene (5 bases). V was shortened by 3 bases and J by 6 bases, with 15 bases between the two germline ends. In germline, CDR1 is KGHSH, CDR2 LQKENI. The CDR3 loop spans 15 amino acids. CDR3 region: CASSPGRGGGQPQHF. The DNA for the CDR3 is TGTGCCAGCTCACCGGGTAGGGGAGGAGGTCAGCCCCAGCATTTT.

The table lists this clonotype with a few counts. CDR3 bases: TGCAGTGTACCGAACGCAGATACGCAGTATTTT. Translated, it gives CSVPNADTQYF. The chain is built from TRBV20-1 and TRBJ2-3; D remains ambiguous. This CDR3 has 11 amino acids. The V end was cut by 7 bases, the J end by 4 bases, with 9 bases between. Germline lookup yields CDR1 DFQATT and CDR2 SNEGSKA (reference sequence).

This rearrangement joins TRBV3-1 to TRBJ2-5, with 9 nucleotides matching TRBD1. Judging by the DNA end, TRBJ2-7 fits better; the J call may be wrong. The CDR3 is 14 amino acids. Germline V CDR1 and CDR2: LGHDT, YNNKEL (reference sequence). CDR3 protein: CASSHTDRGTEQYF. For the CDR3, the DNA is TGTGCCAGCAGTCATACGGACAGGGGAACCGAGCAGTACTTC.

In its sample, this clonotype was seen a few times. The chain carries TRBV15 and TRBJ2-7; D is ambiguous. The CDR3 contains 13 residues. The ends were cut back, 0 bases at V and 0 bases at J, with 3 bases in the middle. Germline-derived CDR1 and CDR2 are LNHNV and YYDKDF (reference sequence). The chain's CDR3 is CATSRDASYEQYF. The CDR3, as DNA: TGTGCCACCAGCAGAGATGCCTCCTACGAGCAGTACTTC. Full variable domain (remainder filled in from reference TRBV15 and TRBJ2-7): DAMVIQNPRYQVTQFGKPVTLSCSQTLNHNVMYWYQQKSSQAPKLLFHYYDKDFNNEADTPDNFQSRRPNTSFCFLDIRSPGLGDTAMYLCATSRDASYEQYFGPGTRLTVT.

This clonotype was counted only a few times. This sequence joins TRBV12-3 or TRBV12-4 and TRBJ1-1; a possible D gene is TRBD1 (6 bases). Trimming took 9 bases from V and 8 from J, leaving 13 bases between them. The CDR3 has 11 amino acids. CDR3 loop: CASLRGGEAFF. CDR3 coding DNA: TGTGCCAGTTTACGAGGGGGAGAAGCTTTCTTT.

The chain joins TRBV24-1 to TRBJ1-4; the match to TRBD1 covers 7 bases. The CDR3 runs to 14 residues. The trim removed 6 bases at V and 5 bases at J, leaving 5 bases unmatched. Germline CDR1 is KGHDR and CDR2 is SFDVKD. The CDR3 nucleotides are TGTGCCACCAGTAATCCGGGACAGAATGAAAAACTGTTTTTT. Its translation: CATSNPGQNEKLFF.

The chain is built from TRBV4-3 and TRBJ2-5, with D hard to call. The DNA end is more similar to TRBJ2-7, so the J call may be wrong. The CDR3 runs 15 residues. Germline lookup yields CDR1 LGHNA and CDR2 YSLEER. Here the CDR3 reads CASSQDRSSAYEQYF. The CDR3 DNA follows: TGCGCCAGCAGCCAAGATCGCAGCAGTGCCTACGAGCAGTACTTC.

The chain joins TRBV5-1 to TRBJ2-1; D perhaps matches TRBD2 (5 bases). The CDR3 length is 16 residues. The germline V and J ends were trimmed by 4 bases and 0 bases, with 14 bases remaining between them. Germline V lookup: CDR1 SGHRS, CDR2 YFSETQ. The CDR3 here is CASSHPGGFSYNEQFF. For the CDR3, the DNA is TGCGCCAGCAGCCACCCTGGAGGATTCTCCTACAATGAGCAGTTCTTC.

The CDR3: CASTSFSSGANVLTF. As DNA, the CDR3 is TGTGCCAGCACTAGTTTCAGCTCTGGGGCCAACGTCCTGACTTTC. The rearrangement joins TRBV6-1 to TRBJ2-6; D gene unclear. In germline, CDR1 is MNHNS, CDR2 SASEGT. The CDR3 consists of 15 residues. Trimming removed 7 bases from V and 0 bases from J, with 10 bases in between.

CDR3 nucleotide sequence: TGTGCCAGCAGTACGCCGGGACAAGAGACCCAGTACTTC. Amino acids: CASSTPGQETQYF. The V gene is TRBV6-5, the J gene TRBJ2-5; a weak D match, TRBD2 (5 bases). CDR1 is MNHEY and CDR2 is SVGAGI in the germline V gene. V lost 5 bases and J lost 2, with 9 bases in between. The CDR3 totals 13 residues.

Turning to this clonotype: The conserved closing phenylalanine or tryptophan is absent in this CDR3, likely reflecting a read error. V and J are TRBV7-9 and TRBJ1-1; D uncertain. Germline V gene sequence: CDR1 SEHNR, CDR2 FQNEAQ (reference sequence). There are 11 residues in the CDR3. Trimming took off 2 bases at V and 7 bases at J, with 5 bases between the two ends. CDR3 amino acids: CASSLPREAFL. The CDR3 nucleotides are TGTGCCAGCAGCTTACCCCGTGAAGCTTTCCTT.

Only a few counts were recorded for this clonotype. This chain joins TRBV6-2 or TRBV6-3 and TRBJ2-1, with a tentative D call TRBD1 (6 bases). V lost 2 bases, J lost 0 bases, and 8 bases lay in between. This CDR3 contains 15 residues. The germline V gene has CDR1 MNHEY and CDR2 SVGEGT. The CDR3 sequence: CASSYIGGSYNEQFF. CDR3 sequence (DNA): TGTGCCAGCAGTTACATAGGGGGCTCCTACAATGAGCAGTTCTTC.

This sequence joins TRBV6-2 or TRBV6-3 and TRBJ2-1; 9 positions match TRBD1. The CDR3 loop spans 16 amino acids. Unmatched junction bases numbered 17, after V lost 7 bases and J lost 10 bases. The germline CDR1 and CDR2 sequences are MNHEY and SVGEGT. The chain's CDR3 is CASKTIRDRVFDEQFF. The CDR3 DNA sequence: TGTGCCAGCAAGACAATCCGGGACAGGGTTTTCGACGAGCAGTTCTTC.

The CDR3 DNA is TGTGCCAGTAGTATAAACCGAGATAATGAAAAACTGTTTTTT. Its translation is CASSINRDNEKLFF. The chain recombines TRBV19 with TRBJ1-4, with unresolved D. CDR1 is LNHDA, CDR2 SQIVND, per germline (reference sequence). The germline V and J ends were trimmed by 2 bases and 4 bases, with 8 bases remaining between them. This CDR3 spans 14 amino acids.

Only a few counts were recorded for this clonotype. This chain connects TRBV7-2 to TRBJ2-3; 8 bases match TRBD2. Germline assignment: CDR1 SGHTA and CDR2 FQGNSA. Losses at the gene ends were 5 bases for V and 6 bases for J; bases not matched to a gene: 13. This CDR3 contains 16 residues. CDR3 nucleotide sequence: TGTGCCAGCAGCCCCCGACCGGCGGGAGGCTACGATACGCAGTATTTT. It encodes CASSPRPAGGYDTQYF.

This clonotype was observed a few times. V is TRBV20-1 and J is TRBJ1-4; 7 bases align to TRBD1. The germline V gene has CDR1 DFQATT and CDR2 SNEGSKA (reference sequence). Losses at the gene ends were 6 bases for V and 8 bases for J; bases not matched to a gene: 15. The CDR3 contains 15 residues. The CDR3 coding sequence is TGCAGTGCCCGCCCCCTCACAGGGGAAGGGGAAAAACTGTTTTTT. Protein product: CSARPLTGEGEKLFF.

The chain joins TRBV12-3 or TRBV12-4 to TRBJ2-1; 11 bases align to TRBD2. The CDR3 is 16 amino acids. J gave up 4 bases and V 3 bases, and 5 bases lay outside the gene matches. The CDR3 reads CASSFLAGGVYNEQFF. CDR3 in DNA: TGTGCCAGCAGTTTTTTAGCGGGGGGGGTTTACAATGAGCAGTTCTTC.

This clonotype was seen once. The gene calls are TRBV5-1 and TRBJ2-5; TRBD2 matches 8 bases. This CDR3 contains 15 residues. Per germline, CDR1 SGHRS and CDR2 YFSETQ. Trimming removed 3 bases from V and 2 bases from J; junction bases left unmatched: 6. The CDR3 is CASSWGLVGQETQYF. The CDR3 nucleotides read TGCGCCAGCAGCTGGGGACTAGTTGGGCAAGAGACCCAGTACTTC. The full variable domain, in which reference TRBV5-1 and TRBJ2-5 provide the parts outside the CDR3, is KAGVTQTPRYLIKTRGQQVTLSCSPISGHRSVSWYQQTPGQGLQFLFEYFSETQRNKGNFPGRFSGRQFSNSRSEMNVSTLELGDSALYLCASSWGLVGQETQYFGPGTRLLVL.

The chain links TRBV12-3 or TRBV12-4 to TRBJ2-3; 9 positions match TRBD2. This CDR3 is built from 17 residues. Unmatched junction bases numbered 13, after V lost 7 bases and J lost 2 bases. The CDR3 is CASIKRGAGGLTDTQYF. The CDR3 coding sequence is TGTGCCAGCATCAAAAGGGGAGCGGGGGGCCTCACAGATACGCAGTATTTT.

The V call is TRBV7-9, the J call TRBJ2-5; the D is unclear. The V and J ends lost 5 bases and 1 base respectively, with 8 bases between them. Germline-derived CDR1 and CDR2 are SEHNR and FQNEAQ (reference sequence). The CDR3 consists of 13 residues. CDR3 DNA sequence: TGTGCCAGCAGCGCTCACTTCCAAGAGACCCAGTACTTC. Its translation: CASSAHFQETQYF. The entire variable domain, with the rest obtained from reference TRBV7-9 and TRBJ2-5, is as follows: DTGVSQNPRHKITKRGQNVTFRCDPISEHNRLYWYRQTLGQGPEFLTYFQNEAQLEKSRLLSDRFSAERPKGSFSTLEIQRTEQGDSAMYLCASSAHFQETQYFGPGTRLLVL.

This clonotype turned up a few times. This chain connects TRBV5-1 to TRBJ1-6; TRBD1 matches at 7 bases. With 4 bases clipped from V and 0 bases from J, the junction kept 1 base outside the gene matches. Germline CDR1 and CDR2: SGHRS and YFSETQ. CDR3 size: 15 residues. The CDR3 loop is CASSGDSSYNSPLHF. CDR3 in DNA: TGCGCCAGCAGCGGGGACAGCTCCTATAATTCACCCCTCCACTTT. The entire variable domain, with the rest obtained from reference TRBV5-1 and TRBJ1-6, is as follows: KAGVTQTPRYLIKTRGQQVTLSCSPISGHRSVSWYQQTPGQGLQFLFEYFSETQRNKGNFPGRFSGRQFSNSRSEMNVSTLELGDSALYLCASSGDSSYNSPLHFGNGTRLTVT.

The chain joins TRBV6-5 to TRBJ1-4, with D maybe TRBD1 (6 bases). Germline CDR1 reads MNHEY; CDR2 reads SVGAGI. V lost 4 bases to trimming and J lost 11 bases, with 20 bases between them. This CDR3 is 15 amino acids long. DNA of the CDR3: TGTGCCAGCAGTTTCACAGGGTTCGGATCGGGCAAACTGTTTTTT. Protein: CASSFTGFGSGKLFF.

The chain employs TRBV5-1 and TRBJ2-1; 8 bases are a match to TRBD2. This CDR3 has 15 residues. CDR1 SGHRS and CDR2 YFSETQ come from the germline V gene. V trimming: 4 bases; J trimming: 2 bases; junction bases outside the gene matches: 5. The CDR3 region has the DNA TGCGCCAGCAGCCGGGAGGGCCTAACCTACAATGAGCAGTTCTTC. It encodes CASSREGLTYNEQFF.

The genes are TRBV28 and TRBJ2-1; TRBD2 matches at 10 bases. Germline loops: CDR1 MDHEN, CDR2 SYDVKM. The CDR3 sequence is 16 residues long. J was trimmed by 7 bases and V by 8 bases; bases with no gene match: 14. CDR3 loop: CASGGRGLAGVNEQFF. The CDR3 DNA reads TGTGCCAGCGGAGGACGGGGGCTAGCGGGAGTTAATGAGCAGTTCTTC.

The V gene is TRBV10-1, the J gene TRBJ2-2, with D possibly being TRBD2 (5 bases). The CDR3 length is 15 residues. Trimming removed 3 bases from V and 0 bases from J, with 8 bases in between. Germline CDR1 reads WNHNN; CDR2 reads SYGVQD (reference sequence). The DNA of the CDR3 is TGCGCCAGCAGTGAAGGTAGCGCGAACACCGGGGAGCTGTTTTTT. Translated, it gives CASSEGSANTGELFF.

The chain has TRBV20-1 and TRBJ2-7; D is unclear. V dropped 3 bases and J dropped 2 bases, with 8 bases sitting between them. This CDR3 has 12 amino acids. Germline V CDR1 and CDR2: DFQATT, SNEGSKA (reference sequence). As DNA, the CDR3 is TGCAGTGCTAGCGGCCAGGCCTACGAGCAGTACTTC. Protein sequence: CSASGQAYEQYF.

This clonotype was observed a handful of times. The rearrangement uses TRBV11-2 and TRBJ2-5; the match to TRBD1 covers 7 bases. Per germline, CDR1 SGHAT and CDR2 FQNNGV. CDR3 length: 15 amino acids. Trimming removed 6 bases from V and 4 bases from J; junction bases left unmatched: 11. The CDR3 loop reads CASSGPGQLLETQYF. The CDR3 DNA sequence: TGTGCCAGCAGTGGCCCGGGACAGCTACTAGAGACCCAGTACTTC.